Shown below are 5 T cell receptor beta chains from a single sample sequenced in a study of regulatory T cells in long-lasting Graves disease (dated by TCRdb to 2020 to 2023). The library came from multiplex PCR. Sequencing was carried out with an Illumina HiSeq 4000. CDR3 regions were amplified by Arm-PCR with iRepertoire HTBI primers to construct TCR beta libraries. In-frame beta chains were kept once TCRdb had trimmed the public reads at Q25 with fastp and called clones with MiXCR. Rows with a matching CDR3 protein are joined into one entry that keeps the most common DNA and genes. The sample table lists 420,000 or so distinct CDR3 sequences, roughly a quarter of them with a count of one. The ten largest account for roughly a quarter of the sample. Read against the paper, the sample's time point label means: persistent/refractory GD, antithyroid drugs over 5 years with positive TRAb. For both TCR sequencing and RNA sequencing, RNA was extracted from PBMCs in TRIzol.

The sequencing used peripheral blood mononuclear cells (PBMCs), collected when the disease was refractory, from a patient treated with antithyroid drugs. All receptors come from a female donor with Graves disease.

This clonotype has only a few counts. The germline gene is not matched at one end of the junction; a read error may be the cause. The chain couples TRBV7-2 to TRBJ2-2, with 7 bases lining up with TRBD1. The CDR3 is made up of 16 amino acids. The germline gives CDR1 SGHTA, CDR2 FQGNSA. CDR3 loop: CASSLVGTDNTGELFF. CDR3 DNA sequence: TGTGCCAGCAGCTTAGTCGGGACAGATAACACCGGCGAGCTGTTTTTT.

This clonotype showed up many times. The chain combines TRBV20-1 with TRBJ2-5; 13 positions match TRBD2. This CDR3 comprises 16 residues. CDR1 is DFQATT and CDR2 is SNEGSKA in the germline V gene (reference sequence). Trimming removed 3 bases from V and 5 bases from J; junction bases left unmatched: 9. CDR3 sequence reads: CSASRLAGGQEETQYF. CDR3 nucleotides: TGCAGTGCTAGCCGACTAGCGGGAGGCCAGGAGGAGACCCAGTACTTC.

In nucleotides, the CDR3 is TGTGCCAGCAGTTACGAAGCGGGAGGGCCTCCCACAGATACGCAGTATTTT. Protein sequence: CASSYEAGGPPTDTQYF. The V and J genes are TRBV6-5 and TRBJ2-3; 10 nucleotides agree with TRBD2. With V trimmed by 2 bases and J by 2 bases, 7 bases remained unmatched. The CDR3 runs 17 residues. The germline CDR1 and CDR2 sequences are MNHEY and SVGAGI.

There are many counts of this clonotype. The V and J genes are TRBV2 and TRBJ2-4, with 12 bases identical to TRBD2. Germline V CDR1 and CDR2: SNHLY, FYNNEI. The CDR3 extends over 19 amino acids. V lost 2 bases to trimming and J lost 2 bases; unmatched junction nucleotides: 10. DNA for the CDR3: TGTGCCAGCAGTGAAAACCGCCTAGCGGGAGGGCCGTCCAAAAACATTCAGTACTTC. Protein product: CASSENRLAGGPSKNIQYF.

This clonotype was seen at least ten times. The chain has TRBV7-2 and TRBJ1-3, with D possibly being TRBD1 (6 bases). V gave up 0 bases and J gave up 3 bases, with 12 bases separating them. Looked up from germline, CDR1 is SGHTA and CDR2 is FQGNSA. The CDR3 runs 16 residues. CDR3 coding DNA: TGTGCCAGCAGCTTAGCCCCGGGGGCGGGTGGAAACACCATATATTTT. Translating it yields CASSLAPGAGGNTIYF.